The 27 T cell receptor beta chains listed next were all sequenced from one sample in a study of cytomegalovirus exposure and HLA in healthy donors. Libraries were prepared by immunoSEQ multiplex PCR; TCRdb keeps only in-frame clonotypes and omits some of them. This table holds fewer than 200,000 clones, approximately 87% found once. What was sequenced was PBMCs. These receptors were collected from a woman younger than 45 in good health and CMV-seronegative.

V usage is TRBV7-2 and J usage is TRBJ1-2; D not resolved. Germline CDR1 reads SGHTA; CDR2 reads FQGNSA. V shed 10 bases and J shed 2 bases, with 11 bases lying between them. The CDR3 totals 12 residues. The chain's CDR3 is CATGGENYGYTF. As DNA, the CDR3 is TGTGCCACGGGAGGAGAGAACTATGGCTACACCTTC.

The gene calls are TRBV5-1 and TRBJ1-2; weak D call: TRBD1 (5 bases). This CDR3 has 14 amino acids. V was clipped by 0 bases and J by 1 base, with 7 bases between them. Germline loops: CDR1 SGHRS, CDR2 YFSETQ. CDR3 in DNA: TGCGCCAGCAGCTTGGGACAGCTTAACTATGGCTACACCTTC. This sequence encodes CASSLGQLNYGYTF.

This clone was seen a handful of times. The CDR3 protein is CASSLMGGTEAFF. The CDR3 DNA reads as TGTGCCAGCAGTTTAATGGGGGGCACTGAAGCTTTCTTT. This chain links TRBV27 with TRBJ1-1; tentative D call: TRBD1 (5 bases). V lost 2 bases and J lost 4, with 8 bases in between. Germline V gives CDR1 MNHEY, CDR2 SMNVEV (reference sequence). The CDR3 sequence is 13 residues long.

This sequence joins TRBV9 and TRBJ2-3; the D gene is possibly TRBD2 (6 bases). CDR1 and CDR2 (germline): SGDLS, YYNGEE. The V and J ends lost 4 bases and 4 bases respectively, with 16 bases between them. The CDR3 has 15 residues. In DNA, the CDR3 is TGTGCCAGCAGCCCACTAGCAAGGTTGCCAGATACGCAGTATTTT. Its protein product is CASSPLARLPDTQYF.

The chain carries TRBV7-6 and TRBJ1-4; tentative D call: TRBD1 (6 bases). This CDR3 is built from 16 residues. The germline V gene encodes CDR1 SGHVS and CDR2 FNYEAQ. Trimming removed 5 bases from V and 7 bases from J, with 20 bases in between. In nucleotides, the CDR3 is TGTGCCAGCAGCCCGGCGGCGGGGGGCGTGGGTGAAAAACTGTTTTTT. It is translated as CASSPAAGGVGEKLFF.

This chain joins TRBV19 and TRBJ1-1; possible D gene TRBD1, 6 bases. CDR3 size: 14 residues. The germline gives CDR1 LNHDA, CDR2 SQIVND (reference sequence). The germline V and J ends were trimmed by 6 bases and 1 base, with 12 bases remaining between them. This chain's CDR3 is CASRPGVGNTEAFF. CDR3 in DNA: TGTGCCAGTAGGCCAGGGGTTGGGAACACTGAAGCTTTCTTT. The entire variable domain, with the rest obtained from reference TRBV19 and TRBJ1-1, is as follows: DGGITQSPKYLFRKEGQNVTLSCEQNLNHDAMYWYRQDPGQGLRLIYYSQIVNDFQKGDIAEGYSVSREKKESFPLTVTSAQKNPTAFYLCASRPGVGNTEAFFGQGTRLTVV.

The chain combines TRBV15 with TRBJ2-2, with D unclear. The CDR3 has 15 amino acids. V shed 0 bases and J shed 4 bases, with 9 bases lying between them. The germline V gene has CDR1 LNHNV and CDR2 YYDKDF (reference sequence). The CDR3 is CATSRESTATGELFF. The CDR3 DNA follows: TGTGCCACCAGCAGAGAGTCAACAGCCACCGGGGAGCTGTTTTTT.

CDR3 sequence (DNA): TGCGCCAGCAGCCTAATAGCAGGGGTGGGCGATTCACCCCTCCACTTT. It encodes CASSLIAGVGDSPLHF. The chain is built from TRBV4-1 and TRBJ1-6, with a weak D call TRBD1 (6 bases). V lost 4 bases and J lost 8, with 18 bases in between. Germline V gene lookup returns CDR1 MGHRA and CDR2 YSYEKL. The CDR3 has 16 residues.

The V gene is TRBV5-6, the J gene TRBJ2-7; no firm D call. Trimming cost V 2 bases and J 5 bases, with 5 bases left between them. The CDR3 covers 11 residues. Germline CDR1 reads SGHDT; CDR2 reads YYEEEE. As DNA, the CDR3 is TGTGCCAGCAGCTTCTCAGACGAGCAGTACTTC. Protein sequence: CASSFSDEQYF.

The V gene is TRBV29-1, the J gene TRBJ2-7; D might be TRBD1 (5 bases). Germline V gene sequence: CDR1 SQVTM, CDR2 ANQGSEA. The CDR3 is made up of 12 amino acids. Between the trimmed V and J ends, which lost 5 bases and 3 bases, there was a span of 11 bases. In nucleotides, the CDR3 is TGCAGCGTTAACCAGGGCGTCTACGAGCAGTACTTC. Its translation is CSVNQGVYEQYF.

CDR3 in amino acids: CASSYSWRSGNTIYF. CDR3 coding DNA: TGTGCCAGCAGTTACTCGTGGAGGTCCGGAAACACCATATATTTT. The V call is TRBV6-5, the J call TRBJ1-3; D gene uncertain. CDR1 and CDR2 from the germline V gene are MNHEY and SVGAGI. V was shortened by 0 bases and J by 4 bases, with 10 bases between the two germline ends. This CDR3 comprises 15 residues.

The genes are TRBV6-5 and TRBJ1-1, with a tentative D call TRBD1 (5 bases). The CDR3 runs to 14 residues. Per the germline V gene, CDR1 is MNHEY and CDR2 is SVGAGI. Trimming left V 4 bases short and J 3 bases short, with 12 bases between. CDR3: CASSFWGEDTEAFF. CDR3 coding DNA: TGTGCCAGCAGTTTCTGGGGGGAGGACACTGAAGCTTTCTTT.

This clone has just one count. The chain uses TRBV9 and TRBJ2-5; TRBD2 aligns across 12 bases. The CDR3 runs to 15 residues. Germline lookup yields CDR1 SGDLS and CDR2 YYNGEE. V lost 0 bases to trimming and J lost 3 bases; unmatched junction nucleotides: 0. CDR3 residues: CASSVGTSGEETQYF. The CDR3 DNA is TGTGCCAGCAGCGTAGGGACTAGCGGGGAAGAGACCCAGTACTTC. Variable domain in full (rest from reference TRBV9 and TRBJ2-5): DSGVTQTPKHLITATGQRVTLRCSPRSGDLSVYWYQQSLDQGLQFLIQYYNGEERAKGNILERFSAQQFPDLHSELNLSSLELGDSALYFCASSVGTSGEETQYFGPGTRLLVL.

The table lists this clone with a count of one. The genes are TRBV5-6 and TRBJ1-5; a possible D gene is TRBD1 (6 bases). V lost 4 bases and J 6 bases, leaving 14 bases between the germline ends. Germline assignment: CDR1 SGHDT and CDR2 YYEEEE. There are 14 residues in the CDR3. CDR3 amino acids: CASSLGQGSQPQHF. The CDR3 coding sequence is TGTGCCAGCAGCCTGGGGCAGGGGAGTCAGCCCCAGCATTTT.

This clone was detected only a few times. The CDR3 loop reads CASSQPRGGHNYGYTF. CDR3 sequence (DNA): TGCGCCAGCAGCCAACCCCGTGGGGGACACAACTATGGCTACACCTTC. This chain links TRBV4-1 with TRBJ1-2, with a possible D match to TRBD1 (6 bases). Germline V gene data show CDR1 as MGHRA and CDR2 as YSYEKL. The CDR3 loop spans 16 amino acids. Trimming cost V 2 bases and J 2 bases, with 15 bases left between them.

The rearrangement links TRBV5-1 to TRBJ2-7; 10 nucleotides agree with TRBD2. Trimming removed 2 bases from V and 0 bases from J; junction bases left unmatched: 2. The CDR3 loop spans 15 amino acids. The germline V gene has CDR1 SGHRS and CDR2 YFSETQ. CDR3 nucleotide sequence: TGCGCCAGCAGCTTTTTAGCGGGGGGCTCCTACGAGCAGTACTTC. As protein: CASSFLAGGSYEQYF.

V gene TRBV30 combines with J gene TRBJ2-2, with 7 positions matching TRBD1. The CDR3 totals 14 residues. Trimming cost V 3 bases and J 4 bases; bases outside gene matches: 5. The germline gives CDR1 GTSNPN, CDR2 SVGIG (reference sequence). This CDR3 is CAWRGHRGTGELFF. The CDR3 bases are TGTGCCTGGAGGGGGCACAGGGGCACCGGGGAGCTGTTTTTT.

This clone turned up a few times. The chain's CDR3 is CASSPLRGGTDTQYF. For the CDR3, the DNA is TGTGCCAGCAGCCCTTTGCGGGGGGGCACAGATACGCAGTATTTT. This chain uses TRBV14 with TRBJ2-3; 8 nucleotides match TRBD2. The CDR3 contains 15 residues. Germline V gives CDR1 SGHDN, CDR2 FVKESK. Trimming took 4 bases from V and 1 from J; bases not matched to a gene: 4.

This rearrangement joins TRBV7-9 to TRBJ2-2, with TRBD1 matching over 7 bases. Trimming took 3 bases from V and 2 from J; bases not matched to a gene: 12. Germline CDR1 is SEHNR and CDR2 is FQNEAQ (reference sequence). There are 18 residues in the CDR3. CDR3 sequence: CASSFGWTGDTNTGELFF. The CDR3 bases are TGTGCCAGCAGCTTTGGGTGGACAGGCGATACCAACACCGGGGAGCTGTTTTTT.

The chain carries TRBV18 and TRBJ2-3; tentatively, D is TRBD2 (5 bases). Germline V gives CDR1 KGHSH, CDR2 LQKENI. The CDR3 runs to 13 residues. V lost 3 bases to trimming and J lost 6 bases, with 10 bases between them. The CDR3 loop is CASSPARGDTQYF. DNA of the CDR3: TGTGCCAGCTCACCGGCCAGAGGGGATACGCAGTATTTT. Drawing the rest from reference TRBV18 and TRBJ2-3, the complete variable domain is NAGVMQNPRHLVRRRGQEARLRCSPMKGHSHVYWYRQLPEEGLKFMVYLQKENIIDESGMPKERFSAEFPKEGPSILRIQQVVRGDSAAYFCASSPARGDTQYFGPGTRLTVL.

This chain joins TRBV19 and TRBJ1-2; the match to TRBD1 covers 7 bases. The CDR3 extends over 15 amino acids. J was trimmed by 3 bases and V by 3 bases; bases with no gene match: 7. Germline V CDR1 and CDR2: LNHDA, SQIVND (reference sequence). In nucleotides, the CDR3 is TGTGCCAGTAGTATCTCAGGGGGTGGCCACTATGGCTACACCTTC. Translated, it gives CASSISGGGHYGYTF.

The genes are TRBV6-1 and TRBJ1-5, with 10 bases identical to TRBD1. CDR1 and CDR2 from the germline V gene are MNHNS and SASEGT. The CDR3 runs to 16 residues. V was clipped by 7 bases and J by 6 bases; unmatched bases: 12. CDR3 coding DNA: TGTGCCAGCACTGAGGCGGACAGGGGGAGAAGTCAGCCCCAGCATTTT. Translation: CASTEADRGRSQPQHF.

J is TRBJ1-5 and V is TRBV6-6, with a weak D call TRBD1 (6 bases). Germline CDR1 and CDR2: MNHNY and SVGAGI (reference sequence). The V end lost 4 bases, the J end lost 3 bases, and 16 bases lay between the germline ends. The CDR3 spans 16 residues. The CDR3 nucleotides read TGTGCCAGCAGTTCCCTGAACAGGGCTAACAATCAGCCCCAGCATTTT. This gives the protein CASSSLNRANNQPQHF.

V usage is TRBV5-1 and J usage is TRBJ1-6; perhaps TRBD1 as D (6 bases). The CDR3 extends over 15 amino acids. V was trimmed by 4 bases and J by 6 bases, leaving 14 bases between them. CDR1 is SGHRS and CDR2 is YFSETQ in the germline V gene. The CDR3 loop is CASSLQGMGNSPLHF. CDR3 DNA: TGCGCCAGCAGCCTACAGGGTATGGGTAATTCACCCCTCCACTTT.

The chain links TRBV18 to TRBJ1-2, with D unresolved. Germline CDR1 reads KGHSH; CDR2 reads LQKENI. This CDR3 is built from 13 residues. The V end was cut by 0 bases, the J end by 3 bases, with 5 bases between. As DNA, the CDR3 is TGTGCCAGCTCACCACCATCGGACTATGGCTACACCTTC. This translates into CASSPPSDYGYTF.

This chain connects TRBV10-2 to TRBJ2-3; D is perhaps TRBD1 (6 bases). The ends were cut back, 3 bases at V and 0 bases at J, with 13 bases in the middle. The CDR3 contains 16 residues. In germline, CDR1 is WSHSY, CDR2 SAAADI. The DNA for the CDR3 is TGCGCCAGCAGTGATTCCCCCACAGGGAGCACAGATACGCAGTATTTT. This gives the protein CASSDSPTGSTDTQYF.

The genes are TRBV7-6 and TRBJ1-4; D is unclear. This CDR3 has 18 residues. Germline CDR1 SGHVS, CDR2 FNYEAQ. V was pared by 1 base and J by 7 bases, with 22 bases between. CDR3: CASSLGRSNSGRGEKLFF. The CDR3 DNA reads as TGTGCCAGCAGCTTAGGCCGATCGAACAGCGGCCGGGGTGAAAAACTGTTTTTT.